The T cell receptor beta chain under discussion was sequenced for a study of CD8 T cells in acute hepatitis C reinfection. Profiled with immunoSEQ multiplex PCR; TCRdb holds only in-frame clones, not every one. The table has tens of thousands of clones, around nine tenths seen once. The CDR3 has 13 amino acids. V was trimmed by 5 bases and J by 3 bases, leaving 10 bases between them. CDR1 and CDR2 (germline): LNHDA, SQIVND (reference sequence). Time point given: naive CD8 control sorted from an acute-time-point sample. The chain recombines TRBV19 with TRBJ1-2; TRBD1 is a possible D gene (6 bases). This receptor was obtained from a man under 40 with chronic hepatitis C. The sample consisted of naive CD8+ T cells from PBMCs. The CDR3 is CASSWDKDYGYTF. The CDR3 DNA sequence: TGTGCCAGTAGTTGGGACAAGGACTATGGCTACACCTTC.